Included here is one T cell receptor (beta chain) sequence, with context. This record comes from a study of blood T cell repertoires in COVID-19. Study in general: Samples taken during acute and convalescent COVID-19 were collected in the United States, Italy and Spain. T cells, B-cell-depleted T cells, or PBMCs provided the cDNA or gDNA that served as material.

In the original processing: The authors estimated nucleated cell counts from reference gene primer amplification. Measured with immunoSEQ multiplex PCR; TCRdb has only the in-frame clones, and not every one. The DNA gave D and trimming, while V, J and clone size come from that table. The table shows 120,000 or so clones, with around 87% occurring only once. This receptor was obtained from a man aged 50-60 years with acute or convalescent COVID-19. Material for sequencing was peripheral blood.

The CDR3 here is CASKKTGASWDIQYF. In DNA, the CDR3 is TGTGCCAGCAAAAAGACAGGGGCGTCCTGGGACATTCAGTACTTC. The genes are TRBV2 and TRBJ2-4; 8 nucleotides agree with TRBD1. J lost 8 bases, V lost 7 bases, and 13 bases had no gene match. Looked up from germline, CDR1 is SNHLY and CDR2 is FYNNEI. The CDR3 extends over 15 amino acids.